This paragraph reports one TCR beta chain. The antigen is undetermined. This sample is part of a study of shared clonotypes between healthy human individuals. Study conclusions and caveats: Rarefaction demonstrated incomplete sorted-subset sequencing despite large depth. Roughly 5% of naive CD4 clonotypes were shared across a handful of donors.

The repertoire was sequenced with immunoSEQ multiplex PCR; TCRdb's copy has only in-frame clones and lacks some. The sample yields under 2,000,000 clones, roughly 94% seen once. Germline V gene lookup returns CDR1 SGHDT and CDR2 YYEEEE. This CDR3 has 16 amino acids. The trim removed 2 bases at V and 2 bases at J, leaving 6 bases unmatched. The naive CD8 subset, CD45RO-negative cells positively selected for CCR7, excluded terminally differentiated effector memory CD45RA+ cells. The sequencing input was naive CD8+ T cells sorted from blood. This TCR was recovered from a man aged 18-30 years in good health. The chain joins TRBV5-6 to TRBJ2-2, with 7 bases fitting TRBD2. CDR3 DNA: TGTGCCAGCAGCTTTGGCCCTAGCGGCAACACCGGGGAGCTGTTTTTT. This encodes CASSFGPSGNTGELFF. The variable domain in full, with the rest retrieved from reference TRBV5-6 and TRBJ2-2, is DAGVTQSPTHLIKTRGQQVTLRCSPKSGHDTVSWYQQALGQGPQFIFQYYEEEERQRGNFPDRFSGHQFPNYSSELNVNALLLGDSALYLCASSFGPSGNTGELFFGEGSRLTVL.